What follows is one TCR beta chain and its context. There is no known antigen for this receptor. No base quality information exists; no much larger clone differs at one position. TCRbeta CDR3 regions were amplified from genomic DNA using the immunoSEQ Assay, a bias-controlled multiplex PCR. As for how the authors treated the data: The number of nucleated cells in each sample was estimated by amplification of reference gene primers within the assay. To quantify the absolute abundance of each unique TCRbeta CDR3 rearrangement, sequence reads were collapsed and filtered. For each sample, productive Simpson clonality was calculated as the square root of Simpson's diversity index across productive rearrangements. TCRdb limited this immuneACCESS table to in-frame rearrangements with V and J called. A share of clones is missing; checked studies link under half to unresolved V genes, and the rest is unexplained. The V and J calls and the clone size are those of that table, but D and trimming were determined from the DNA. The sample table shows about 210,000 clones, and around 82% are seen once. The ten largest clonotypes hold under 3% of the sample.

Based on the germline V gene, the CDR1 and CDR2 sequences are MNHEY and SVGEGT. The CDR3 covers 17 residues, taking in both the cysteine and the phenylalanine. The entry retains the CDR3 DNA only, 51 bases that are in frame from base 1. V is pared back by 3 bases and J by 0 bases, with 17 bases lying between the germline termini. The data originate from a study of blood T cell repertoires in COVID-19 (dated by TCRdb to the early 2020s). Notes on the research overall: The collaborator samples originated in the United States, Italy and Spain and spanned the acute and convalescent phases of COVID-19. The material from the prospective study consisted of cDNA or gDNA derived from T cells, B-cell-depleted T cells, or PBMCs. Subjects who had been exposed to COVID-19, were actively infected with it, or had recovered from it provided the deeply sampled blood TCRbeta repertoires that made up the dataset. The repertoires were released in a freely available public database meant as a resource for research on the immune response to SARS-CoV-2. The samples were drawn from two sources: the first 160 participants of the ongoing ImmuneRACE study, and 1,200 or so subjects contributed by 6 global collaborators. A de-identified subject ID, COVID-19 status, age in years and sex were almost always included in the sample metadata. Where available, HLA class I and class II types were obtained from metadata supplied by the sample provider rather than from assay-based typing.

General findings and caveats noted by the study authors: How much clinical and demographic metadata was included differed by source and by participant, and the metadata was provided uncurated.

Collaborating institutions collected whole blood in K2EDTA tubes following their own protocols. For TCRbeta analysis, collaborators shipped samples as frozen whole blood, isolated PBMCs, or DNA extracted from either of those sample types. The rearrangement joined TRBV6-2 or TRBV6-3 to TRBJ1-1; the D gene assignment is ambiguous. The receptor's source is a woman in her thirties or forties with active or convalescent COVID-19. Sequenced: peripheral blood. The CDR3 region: CASSYYMGGEMNTEAFF. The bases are TGTGCCAGCAGTTATTACATGGGAGGAGAGATGAACACTGAAGCTTTCTTT.